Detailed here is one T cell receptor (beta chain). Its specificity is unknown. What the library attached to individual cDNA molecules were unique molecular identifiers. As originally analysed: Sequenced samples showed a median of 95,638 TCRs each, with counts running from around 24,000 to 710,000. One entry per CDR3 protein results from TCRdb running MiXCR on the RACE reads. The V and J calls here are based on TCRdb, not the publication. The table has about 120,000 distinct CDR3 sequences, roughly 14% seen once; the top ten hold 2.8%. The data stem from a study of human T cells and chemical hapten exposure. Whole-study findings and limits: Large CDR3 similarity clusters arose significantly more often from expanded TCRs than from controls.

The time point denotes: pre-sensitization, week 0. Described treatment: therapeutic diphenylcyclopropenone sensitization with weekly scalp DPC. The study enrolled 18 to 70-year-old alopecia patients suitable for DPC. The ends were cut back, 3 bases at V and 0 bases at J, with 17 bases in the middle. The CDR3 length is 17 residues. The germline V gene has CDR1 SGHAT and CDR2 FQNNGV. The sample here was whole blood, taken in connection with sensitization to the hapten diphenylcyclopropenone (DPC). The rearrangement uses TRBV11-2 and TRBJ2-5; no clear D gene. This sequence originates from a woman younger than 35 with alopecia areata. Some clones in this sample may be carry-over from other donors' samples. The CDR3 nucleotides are TGTGCCAGCAGCTTTAAACCGCCAGGATGGTACCAAGAGACCCAGTACTTC. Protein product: CASSFKPPGWYQETQYF.